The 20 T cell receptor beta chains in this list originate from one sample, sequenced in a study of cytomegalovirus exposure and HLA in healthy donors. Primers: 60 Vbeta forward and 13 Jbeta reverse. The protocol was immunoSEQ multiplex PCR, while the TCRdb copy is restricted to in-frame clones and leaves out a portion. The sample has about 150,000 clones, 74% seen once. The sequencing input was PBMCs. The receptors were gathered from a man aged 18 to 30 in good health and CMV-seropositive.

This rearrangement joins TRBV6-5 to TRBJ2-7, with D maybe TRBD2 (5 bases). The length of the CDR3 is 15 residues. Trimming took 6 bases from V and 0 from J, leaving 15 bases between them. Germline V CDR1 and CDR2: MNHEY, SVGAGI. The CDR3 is CASRSVAWSSYEQYF. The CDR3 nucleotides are TGTGCCAGCAGGTCTGTAGCGTGGAGCTCCTACGAGCAGTACTTC.

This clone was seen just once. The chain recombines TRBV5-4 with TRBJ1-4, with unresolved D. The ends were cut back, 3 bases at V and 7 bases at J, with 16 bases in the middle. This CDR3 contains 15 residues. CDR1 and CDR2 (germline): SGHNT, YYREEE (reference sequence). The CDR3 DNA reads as TGTGCCAGCAGCTATAACCCGGGATTCGGTGAAAAACTGTTTTTT. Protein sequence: CASSYNPGFGEKLFF.

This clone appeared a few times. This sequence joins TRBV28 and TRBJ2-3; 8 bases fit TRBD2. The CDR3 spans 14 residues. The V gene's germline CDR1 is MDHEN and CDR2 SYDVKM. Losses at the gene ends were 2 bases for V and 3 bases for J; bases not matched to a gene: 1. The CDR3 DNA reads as TGTGCCAGCAGTTTAGTAGCGGGAACAGATACGCAGTATTTT. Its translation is CASSLVAGTDTQYF.

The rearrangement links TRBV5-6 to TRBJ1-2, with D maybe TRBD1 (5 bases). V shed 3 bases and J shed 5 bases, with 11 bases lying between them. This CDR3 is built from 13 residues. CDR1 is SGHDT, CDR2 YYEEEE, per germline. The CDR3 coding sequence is TGTGCCAGCAGCTCACGAACAGGTTATGGCTACACCTTC. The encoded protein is CASSSRTGYGYTF. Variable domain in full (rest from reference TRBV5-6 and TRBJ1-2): DAGVTQSPTHLIKTRGQQVTLRCSPKSGHDTVSWYQQALGQGPQFIFQYYEEEERQRGNFPDRFSGHQFPNYSSELNVNALLLGDSALYLCASSSRTGYGYTFGSGTRLTVV.

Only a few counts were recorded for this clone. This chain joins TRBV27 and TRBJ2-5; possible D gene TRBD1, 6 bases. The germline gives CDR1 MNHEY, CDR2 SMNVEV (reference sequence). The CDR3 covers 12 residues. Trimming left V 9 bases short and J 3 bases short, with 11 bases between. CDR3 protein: CASGGLEETQYF. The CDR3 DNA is TGTGCCAGTGGGGGCCTAGAAGAGACCCAGTACTTC.

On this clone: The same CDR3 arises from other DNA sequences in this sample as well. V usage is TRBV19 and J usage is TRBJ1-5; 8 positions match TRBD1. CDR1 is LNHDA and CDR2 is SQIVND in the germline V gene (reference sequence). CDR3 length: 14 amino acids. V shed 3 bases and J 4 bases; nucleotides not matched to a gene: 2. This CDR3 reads CASSIRTGNQPQHF. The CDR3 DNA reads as TGTGCCAGTAGTATTCGGACAGGGAATCAGCCCCAGCATTTT.

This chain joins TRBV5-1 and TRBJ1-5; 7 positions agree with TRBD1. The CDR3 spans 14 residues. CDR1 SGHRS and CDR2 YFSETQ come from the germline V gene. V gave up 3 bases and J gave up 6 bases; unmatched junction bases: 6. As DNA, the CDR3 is TGCGCCAGCAGCTGGGACAGTTTCACTCAGCCCCAGCATTTT. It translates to CASSWDSFTQPQHF.

The DNA of the CDR3 is TGCGCCAGCACCTCGGGACAGGGGGCAACTGAAGCTTTCTTT. It specifies CASTSGQGATEAFF. The V gene is TRBV5-1, the J gene TRBJ1-1; TRBD1 matches 12 bases. The CDR3 loop spans 14 amino acids. The germline gives CDR1 SGHRS, CDR2 YFSETQ. Germline trimming cut 6 bases from V and 5 bases from J; bases unmatched to any gene: 5. The entire variable domain, with the rest obtained from reference TRBV5-1 and TRBJ1-1, is as follows: KAGVTQTPRYLIKTRGQQVTLSCSPISGHRSVSWYQQTPGQGLQFLFEYFSETQRNKGNFPGRFSGRQFSNSRSEMNVSTLELGDSALYLCASTSGQGATEAFFGQGTRLTVV.

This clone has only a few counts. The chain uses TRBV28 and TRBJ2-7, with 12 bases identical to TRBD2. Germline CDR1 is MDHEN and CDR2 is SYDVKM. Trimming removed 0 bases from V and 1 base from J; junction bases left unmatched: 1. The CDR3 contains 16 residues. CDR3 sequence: CASSLWGTSGSYEQYF. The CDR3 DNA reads TGTGCCAGCAGTTTATGGGGGACTAGCGGGTCCTACGAGCAGTACTTC.

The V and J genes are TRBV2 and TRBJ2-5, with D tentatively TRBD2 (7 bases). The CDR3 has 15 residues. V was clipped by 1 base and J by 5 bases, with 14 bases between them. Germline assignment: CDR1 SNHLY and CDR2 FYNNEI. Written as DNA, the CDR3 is TGTGCCAGCAGTGAAGATGGGGGGGCGCGGGAGACCCAGTACTTC. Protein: CASSEDGGARETQYF.

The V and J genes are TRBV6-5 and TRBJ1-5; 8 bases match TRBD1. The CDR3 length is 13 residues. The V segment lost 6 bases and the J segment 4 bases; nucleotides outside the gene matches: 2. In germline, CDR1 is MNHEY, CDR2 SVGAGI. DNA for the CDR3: TGTGCCAGCAGCACAGGGGGAAATCAGCCCCAGCATTTT. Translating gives CASSTGGNQPQHF.

The CDR3 reads CASSSPSKGSTDTQYF. For the CDR3, the DNA is TGTGCCAGCAGTTCCCCTTCGAAGGGGAGCACAGATACGCAGTATTTT. The chain is built from TRBV28 and TRBJ2-3; the D gene is possibly TRBD1 (5 bases). The CDR3 contains 16 residues. The V gene's germline CDR1 is MDHEN and CDR2 SYDVKM. V was cut by 4 bases and J by 0 bases, with 14 bases left in between.

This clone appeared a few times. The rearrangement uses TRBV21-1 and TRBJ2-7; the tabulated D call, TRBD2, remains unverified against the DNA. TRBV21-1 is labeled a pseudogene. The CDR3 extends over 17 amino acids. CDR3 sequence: CASSKEHPLAGDYEQYF. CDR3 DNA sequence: TGTGCCAGCAGCAAAGAACACCCACTAGCGGGAGACTACGAGCAGTACTTC.

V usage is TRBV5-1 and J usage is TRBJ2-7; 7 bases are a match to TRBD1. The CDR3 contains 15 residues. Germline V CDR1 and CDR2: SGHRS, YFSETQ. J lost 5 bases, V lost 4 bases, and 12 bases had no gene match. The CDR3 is CASSLGPDRIDEQYF. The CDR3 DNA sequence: TGCGCCAGCAGCCTGGGACCGGACAGGATCGACGAGCAGTACTTC.

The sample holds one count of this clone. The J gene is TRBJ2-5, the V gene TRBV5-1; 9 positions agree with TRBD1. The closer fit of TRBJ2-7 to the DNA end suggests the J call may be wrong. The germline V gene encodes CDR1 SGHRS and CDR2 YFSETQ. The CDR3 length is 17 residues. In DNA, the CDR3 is TGCGCCAGCAGCTTCGCCCGACCGGGACAGGGACCTTCCGAGCAGTACTTC. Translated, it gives CASSFARPGQGPSEQYF.

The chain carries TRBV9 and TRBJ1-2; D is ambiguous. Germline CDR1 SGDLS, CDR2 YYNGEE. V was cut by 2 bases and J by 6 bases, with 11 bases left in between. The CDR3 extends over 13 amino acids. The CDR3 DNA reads TGTGCCAGCAGCGTGTGGGGAGGGAATGGCTACACCTTC. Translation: CASSVWGGNGYTF.

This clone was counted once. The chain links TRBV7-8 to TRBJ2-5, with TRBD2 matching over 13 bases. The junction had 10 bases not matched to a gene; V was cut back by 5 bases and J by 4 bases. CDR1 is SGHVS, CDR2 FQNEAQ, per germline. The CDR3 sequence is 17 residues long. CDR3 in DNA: TGTGCCAGCAGCCCCCGGGGACTAGCGGGACCGTCAGAGACCCAGTACTTC. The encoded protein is CASSPRGLAGPSETQYF.

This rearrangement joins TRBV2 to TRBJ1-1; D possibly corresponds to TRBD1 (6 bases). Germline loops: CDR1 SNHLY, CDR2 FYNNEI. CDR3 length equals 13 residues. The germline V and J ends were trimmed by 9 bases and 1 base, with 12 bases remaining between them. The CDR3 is CARNQGKNTEAFF. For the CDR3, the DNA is TGTGCCAGGAACCAGGGGAAGAACACTGAAGCTTTCTTT.

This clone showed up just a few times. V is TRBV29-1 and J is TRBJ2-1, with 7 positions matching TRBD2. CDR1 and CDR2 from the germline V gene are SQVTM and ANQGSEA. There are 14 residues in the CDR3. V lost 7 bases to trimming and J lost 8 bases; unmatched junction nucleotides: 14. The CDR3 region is CSALRWEGIDEQFF. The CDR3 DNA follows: TGCAGCGCCCTTAGGTGGGAGGGGATCGATGAGCAGTTCTTC.

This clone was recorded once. The CDR3 sequence: CASSPQGAGELFF. CDR3 DNA sequence: TGTGCCAGCAGCCCCCAGGGGGCCGGGGAGCTGTTTTTT. The rearrangement links TRBV7-3 to TRBJ2-2; 7 nucleotides agree with TRBD1. The CDR3 loop spans 13 amino acids. Germline CDR1 is SGHTA and CDR2 is FQGTGA. J gave up 6 bases and V 5 bases, and 3 bases lay outside the gene matches.